A single sample is the source of the 9 T cell receptor beta chains below, sequenced in a study of shared clonotypes between healthy human individuals. Measured with immunoSEQ multiplex PCR; TCRdb has only the in-frame clones, and not every one. Of around 2.1 million clones in the sample, approximately 94% are singletons; the top ten hold around 0.13%. The sequencing input was naive CD4+ T cells sorted from blood. Subset described: CD45RA+ positively selected. These receptors were collected from a man aged 18-30 years in good health.

The rearrangement links TRBV19 to TRBJ2-7; D is tentatively TRBD1 or TRBD2 (5 bases each). Germline CDR1 is LNHDA and CDR2 is SQIVND (reference sequence). The germline V and J ends were trimmed by 6 bases and 6 bases, with 24 bases remaining between them. The CDR3 has 16 amino acids. The CDR3 DNA follows: TGTGCCAGTAGCCCATTGACCGGGGCCCCGGGGATCGAGCAGTACTTC. Translated: CASSPLTGAPGIEQYF.

This rearrangement joins TRBV21-1 to TRBJ2-7. TRBV21-1 is a recognized pseudogene. The CDR3 spans 14 residues. CDR3 region: CASSKWICSYEQYF. CDR3 bases: TGTGCCAGCAGCAAATGGATATGCTCCTACGAGCAGTACTTC.

This chain connects TRBV18 to TRBJ1-1; 9 nucleotides match TRBD1. Germline trimming cut 4 bases from V and 3 bases from J; bases unmatched to any gene: 3. There are 14 residues in the CDR3. Germline assignment: CDR1 KGHSH and CDR2 LQKENI. CDR3 coding DNA: TGTGCCAGCTCACAGGGACAGGGTCACACTGAAGCTTTCTTT. Encoded protein: CASSQGQGHTEAFF.

This chain connects TRBV7-2 to TRBJ2-7, with a weak D call TRBD1 (6 bases). V was cut by 3 bases and J by 3 bases, with 18 bases left in between. The CDR3 covers 16 residues. Germline CDR1 and CDR2: SGHTA and FQGNSA. The CDR3 nucleotides read TGTGCCAGCAGCTTCAGCCGTCCGGGACATCACTACGAGCAGTACTTC. Protein: CASSFSRPGHHYEQYF.

The chain is built from TRBV30 and TRBJ1-6, with TRBD1 matching over 10 bases. Trimming took 2 bases from V and 9 from J; bases not matched to a gene: 4. The CDR3 length is 14 residues. Germline V gene data show CDR1 as GTSNPN and CDR2 as SVGIG (reference sequence). In DNA, the CDR3 is TGTGCCTGGAGTTCGGGACAGGGGTTTTCACCCCTCCACTTT. Encoded protein: CAWSSGQGFSPLHF.

The J gene is TRBJ1-1, the V gene TRBV11-2; no clear D. Trimming removed 5 bases at V and 1 base at J, with 17 bases between. The germline V gene encodes CDR1 SGHAT and CDR2 FQNNGV. This CDR3 comprises 16 residues. The CDR3 nucleotides are TGTGCCAGCAGCCCAGATTCCCTAACCCGGAACACTGAAGCTTTCTTT. It codes for CASSPDSLTRNTEAFF.

The V call is TRBV30, the J call TRBJ1-6; no clear D gene. CDR3 length: 15 amino acids. The V end was cut by 0 bases, the J end by 6 bases, with 12 bases between. Per germline, CDR1 GTSNPN and CDR2 SVGIG (reference sequence). The CDR3 bases are TGTGCCTGGAGTGTACAAGTAGGGTTTAATTCACCCCTCCACTTT. Its protein is CAWSVQVGFNSPLHF.

This rearrangement joins TRBV21-1 to TRBJ2-7; the table assigns TRBD1, which was not confirmed against the DNA. TRBV21-1 is assigned pseudogene status. The CDR3 is made up of 16 amino acids. The CDR3 nucleotides are TGTGCCAGCAGCAATCTCTCCAAGGACAGGGTTCGCGAGCAGTACTTC. Translation: CASSNLSKDRVREQYF.

The chain has TRBV18 and TRBJ1-5; weak D call: TRBD1 (6 bases). The CDR3 is 13 amino acids. Germline V gives CDR1 KGHSH, CDR2 LQKENI. Between the trimmed V and J ends, which lost 6 bases and 6 bases, there was a span of 12 bases. The chain's CDR3 is CASSTGLGQPQHF. The CDR3 DNA reads TGTGCCAGCTCTACAGGGCTGGGTCAGCCCCAGCATTTT.